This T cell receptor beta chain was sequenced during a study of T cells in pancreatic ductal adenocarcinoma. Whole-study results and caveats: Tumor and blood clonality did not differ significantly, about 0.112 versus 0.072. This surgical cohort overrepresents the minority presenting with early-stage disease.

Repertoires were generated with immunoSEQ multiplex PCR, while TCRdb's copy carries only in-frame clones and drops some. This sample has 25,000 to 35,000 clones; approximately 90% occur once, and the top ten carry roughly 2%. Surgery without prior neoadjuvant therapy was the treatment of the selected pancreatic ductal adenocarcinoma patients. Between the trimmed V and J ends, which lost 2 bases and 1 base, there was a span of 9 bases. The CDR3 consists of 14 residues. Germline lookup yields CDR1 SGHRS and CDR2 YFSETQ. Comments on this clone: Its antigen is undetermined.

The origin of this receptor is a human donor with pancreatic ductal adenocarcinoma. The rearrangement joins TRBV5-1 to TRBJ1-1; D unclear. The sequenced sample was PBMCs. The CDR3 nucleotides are TGCGCCAGCAGCTTTATCCTTTCGAACACTGAAGCTTTCTTT. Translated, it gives CASSFILSNTEAFF. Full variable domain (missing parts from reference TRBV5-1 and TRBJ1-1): KAGVTQTPRYLIKTRGQQVTLSCSPISGHRSVSWYQQTPGQGLQFLFEYFSETQRNKGNFPGRFSGRQFSNSRSEMNVSTLELGDSALYLCASSFILSNTEAFFGQGTRLTVV.